The clone carrying this T cell receptor beta chain appeared a few times. These data are taken from a study of T-cell reconstitution after alpha-beta-depleted transplantation in children. V lost 2 bases, J lost 1 base, and 12 bases stayed unmatched. In germline, CDR1 is MGHDK, CDR2 SYGVNS. The CDR3 totals 20 residues. As it was prepared, the TCRbeta library received unique molecular identifiers. TCRdb independently ran MiXCR on the PCR reads; one entry per CDR3 protein. Among about 610,000 distinct CDR3 sequences, about 10% were seen once, and the ten largest hold less than 5%. The clonotype was recovered from a human donor who donated a stem cell graft to a child with acute myeloid leukemia. The rearrangement links TRBV25-1 to TRBJ2-4, with TRBD1 matching over 12 bases. The sample here was PBMCs from the stem cell graft donor, taken from the stem cell graft. CDR3 sequence (DNA): TGTGCCAGCAGTGAAGAATCCGGGACAGGGGGCGCCCGGGCCAAAAACATTCAGTACTTC. Its translation is CASSEESGTGGARAKNIQYF.